Following are 25 T cell receptor beta chains from one sample sequenced in a study of T cell responses to AZD1222 COVID-19 vaccine. TCRdb's copy holds only in-frame clones and misses some; the assay was immunoSEQ multiplex PCR. The table records more than 140,000 clones, approximately 90% of them present only once. The source was peripheral blood, collected on day 0 of MenACWY control vaccination. These receptors were taken from an adult in good health.

This chain uses TRBV2 with TRBJ1-1; D ambiguous. The CDR3 length is 15 residues. V was cut by 8 bases and J by 1 base, with 17 bases left in between. Germline CDR1 reads SNHLY; CDR2 reads FYNNEI. In DNA, the CDR3 is TGTGCCAGCGGACGTTATCGGGGATCGAACACTGAAGCTTTCTTT. Translating it yields CASGRYRGSNTEAFF. The full variable domain, rest sourced from reference TRBV2 and TRBJ1-1, is EPEVTQTPSHQVTQMGQEVILRCVPISNHLYFYWYRQILGQKVEFLVSFYNNEISEKSEIFDDQFSVERPDGSNFTLKIRSTKLEDSAMYFCASGRYRGSNTEAFFGQGTRLTVV.

This chain uses TRBV7-9 with TRBJ2-5; D possibly corresponds to TRBD2 (5 bases). Per the germline V gene, CDR1 is SEHNR and CDR2 is FQNEAQ (reference sequence). V lost 3 bases to trimming and J lost 0 bases, with 11 bases between them. This CDR3 has 15 residues. In DNA form, the CDR3 reads TGTGCCAGCAGCTTTTCTTGGACTGACCAAGAGACCCAGTACTTC. Amino acids: CASSFSWTDQETQYF.

The CDR3 loop is CASSQDWGGVWQFF. Written as DNA, the CDR3 is TGTGCCAGCAGCCAAGATTGGGGTGGGGTGTGGCAGTTCTTC. The chain joins TRBV3-1 (or the pseudogene TRBV3-2) to TRBJ2-1; no reliable D call. CDR1 and CDR2 from the germline V gene are LGHDT and YNNKEL (reference sequence). This CDR3 region has 14 residues. Trimming left V 0 bases short and J 12 bases short, with 15 bases between.

The V and J genes are TRBV11-2 and TRBJ1-1; weak D call: TRBD1 (6 bases). The CDR3 runs 14 residues. V was clipped by 5 bases and J by 4 bases, with 14 bases between them. Germline V lookup: CDR1 SGHAT, CDR2 FQNNGV. The CDR3 spells CASSASRGVTEAFF. The CDR3 DNA reads as TGTGCCAGCAGCGCCAGCAGGGGTGTCACTGAAGCTTTCTTT. The full variable domain, with the rest looked up from reference TRBV11-2 and TRBJ1-1, is EAGVAQSPRYKIIEKRQSVAFWCNPISGHATLYWYQQILGQGPKLLIQFQNNGVVDDSQLPKDRFSAERLKGVDSTLKIQPAKLEDSAVYLCASSASRGVTEAFFGQGTRLTVV.

This chain joins TRBV7-2 and TRBJ1-3, with D uncertain. The CDR3 runs 15 residues. The V gene lost 3 bases and the J gene lost 0 bases, with 9 bases spanning the gap. Germline V gene lookup returns CDR1 SGHTA and CDR2 FQGNSA. The CDR3 protein is CASSFTRGSGNTIYF. The CDR3 coding sequence is TGTGCCAGCAGCTTCACGCGAGGCTCTGGAAACACCATATATTTT.

The J gene is TRBJ1-2, the V gene TRBV24-1; tentative D call: TRBD1 (5 bases). This CDR3 is built from 14 residues. V lost 3 bases to trimming and J lost 5 bases, with 12 bases between them. Germline V lookup: CDR1 KGHDR, CDR2 SFDVKD. CDR3: CATSDPSGTYGYTF. The CDR3 coding sequence is TGTGCCACCAGTGATCCGAGCGGGACTTATGGCTACACCTTC.

This clone was observed once. The genes are TRBV18 and TRBJ1-1, with 11 positions matching TRBD1. The CDR3 has 16 residues. From germline, CDR1 is KGHSH and CDR2 LQKENI. The trim removed 4 bases at V and 10 bases at J, leaving 14 bases unmatched. CDR3 region: CASSLLLGQGAVGAFF. In nucleotides, the CDR3 is TGTGCCAGCTCACTACTACTCGGACAGGGGGCCGTGGGAGCTTTCTTT.

This clone was observed a handful of times. The chain uses TRBV5-1 and TRBJ2-1; no firm D call. Per germline, CDR1 SGHRS and CDR2 YFSETQ. V was trimmed by 0 bases and J by 5 bases, leaving 12 bases between them. This CDR3 contains 15 residues. In DNA, the CDR3 is TGCGCCAGCAGCTTGGTGTCGGCCGGAAACAATGAGCAGTTCTTC. Its protein product is CASSLVSAGNNEQFF.

The genes are TRBV5-6 and TRBJ1-2; D is perhaps TRBD1 (6 bases). The germline V and J ends were trimmed by 7 bases and 4 bases, with 20 bases remaining between them. This CDR3 has 15 residues. The germline V gene has CDR1 SGHDT and CDR2 YYEEEE. CDR3 protein: CASGGETGRGYGYTF. CDR3 nucleotide sequence: TGTGCCAGCGGCGGAGAAACAGGGAGGGGCTATGGCTACACCTTC. Full variable domain (remainder filled in from reference TRBV5-6 and TRBJ1-2): DAGVTQSPTHLIKTRGQQVTLRCSPKSGHDTVSWYQQALGQGPQFIFQYYEEEERQRGNFPDRFSGHQFPNYSSELNVNALLLGDSALYLCASGGETGRGYGYTFGSGTRLTVV.

CDR3 in DNA: TGTGCCATCAGTGACTTAGTAGCGGGAGAGAGGGGAGATACGCAGTATTTT. Translating it yields CAISDLVAGERGDTQYF. The V call is TRBV10-3, the J call TRBJ2-3; TRBD2 aligns across 9 bases. The trim removed 3 bases at V and 5 bases at J, leaving 12 bases unmatched. The CDR3 has 17 residues. CDR1 and CDR2 (germline): ENHRY, SYGVKD.

The gene calls are TRBV2 and TRBJ1-4, with unresolved D. The germline CDR1 and CDR2 sequences are SNHLY and FYNNEI. V was clipped by 5 bases and J by 7 bases, with 11 bases between them. The CDR3 extends over 13 amino acids. Here the CDR3 reads CASSFRGVEKLFF. CDR3 coding DNA: TGTGCCAGCAGTTTTCGGGGAGTTGAAAAACTGTTTTTT.

The chain recombines TRBV3-1 (or the pseudogene TRBV3-2) with TRBJ2-7; 11 bases line up with TRBD2. The junction had 14 bases not matched to a gene; V was cut back by 1 base and J by 6 bases. The CDR3 consists of 18 residues. The germline gives CDR1 LGHDT, CDR2 YNNKEL (reference sequence). The CDR3 loop reads CASSQAGGLAGGPSEQYF. The CDR3 nucleotides are TGTGCCAGCAGCCAAGCGGGGGGCCTAGCGGGAGGCCCTTCCGAGCAGTACTTC.

V usage is TRBV30 and J usage is TRBJ2-3, with 9 bases fitting TRBD1. The V gene's germline CDR1 is GTSNPN and CDR2 SVGIG (reference sequence). The CDR3 spans 13 residues. After removal of 6 bases from V and 3 bases from J, the junction contained 4 bases not matched to a gene. The DNA for the CDR3 is TGTGCCTGTGACAGGGGGTTGACAGATACGCAGTATTTT. Protein product: CACDRGLTDTQYF.

The chain links TRBV5-1 to TRBJ2-2, with TRBD1 identical over 9 bases. The CDR3 runs to 15 residues. Germline CDR1 SGHRS, CDR2 YFSETQ. Trimming at V came to 5 bases and at J to 4 bases, leaving 6 bases not matched to a gene. The CDR3 sequence: CASSSQGAGTGELFF. The CDR3 nucleotides are TGCGCCAGCAGTTCACAGGGGGCGGGCACCGGGGAGCTGTTTTTT. Filled out from reference TRBV5-1 and TRBJ2-2, the complete variable domain reads KAGVTQTPRYLIKTRGQQVTLSCSPISGHRSVSWYQQTPGQGLQFLFEYFSETQRNKGNFPGRFSGRQFSNSRSEMNVSTLELGDSALYLCASSSQGAGTGELFFGEGSRLTVL.

CDR3 coding DNA: TGTGCCTCAGCATCCGGGGGGCCCTCCTACAATGAGCAGTTCTTC. It yields the protein CASASGGPSYNEQFF. The rearrangement links TRBV3-1 (or the pseudogene TRBV3-2) to TRBJ2-1; D might be TRBD2 (7 bases). The CDR3 totals 15 residues. Germline V lookup: CDR1 LGHDT, CDR2 YNNKEL (reference sequence). Trimming took off 11 bases at V and 0 bases at J, with 17 bases between the two ends.

This rearrangement joins TRBV27 to TRBJ2-5; 12 bases align to TRBD2. This CDR3 spans 15 amino acids. The germline V gene encodes CDR1 MNHEY and CDR2 SMNVEV (reference sequence). V shed 4 bases, J shed 3 bases, and the junction held 3 bases outside the gene matches. CDR3 in DNA: TGTGCCAGCAGTTCTCGGACTAGCGGGAAAGAGACCCAGTACTTC. This encodes CASSSRTSGKETQYF.

The chain uses TRBV5-6 and TRBJ2-7; D unclear. Trimming pared 0 bases from V and 1 base from J, leaving 5 bases between. The length of the CDR3 is 13 residues. Germline V CDR1 and CDR2: SGHDT, YYEEEE. The CDR3 coding sequence is TGTGCCAGCAGCTTGGACGATTCCTACGAGCAGTACTTC. Its translation is CASSLDDSYEQYF.

The chain is built from TRBV5-1 and TRBJ1-1, with D perhaps matching TRBD1 (5 bases). The germline CDR1 and CDR2 sequences are SGHRS and YFSETQ. The CDR3 is 15 amino acids. V was pared by 4 bases and J by 2 bases, with 15 bases between. The CDR3 nucleotides read TGCGCCAGCAGCCCATTATCAGGGTATAACACTGAAGCTTTCTTT. Protein product: CASSPLSGYNTEAFF.

The chain combines TRBV21-1 with TRBJ2-1; the DNA was not compared with TRBD2, the D call given in the table. TRBV21-1 is shown as a pseudogene. The CDR3 consists of 16 residues. CDR3: CASSKRGLGPYNEQFF. In DNA, the CDR3 is TGTGCCAGCAGCAAAAGGGGACTGGGTCCCTACAATGAGCAGTTCTTC.

This chain uses TRBV7-6 with TRBJ2-7; TRBD2 is a possible D gene (6 bases). CDR3 length: 16 amino acids. V lost 4 bases and J 5 bases, leaving 21 bases between the germline ends. CDR1 and CDR2 from the germline V gene are SGHVS and FNYEAQ. The CDR3: CASSSAVGGGNDEQYF. CDR3 bases: TGTGCCAGCAGCTCCGCCGTTGGCGGAGGGAACGACGAGCAGTACTTC.

The chain is built from TRBV19 and TRBJ1-2; TRBD1 matches at 8 bases. The V and J ends lost 6 bases and 4 bases, in that order; junction bases with no gene match: 10. This CDR3 has 15 residues. CDR1 and CDR2 (germline): LNHDA, SQIVND (reference sequence). This CDR3 is CASSTGQATIYGYTF. DNA for the CDR3: TGTGCCAGTAGCACGGGACAGGCTACCATCTATGGCTACACCTTC. Full variable domain (outside the CDR3, taken from reference TRBV19 and TRBJ1-2): DGGITQSPKYLFRKEGQNVTLSCEQNLNHDAMYWYRQDPGQGLRLIYYSQIVNDFQKGDIAEGYSVSREKKESFPLTVTSAQKNPTAFYLCASSTGQATIYGYTFGSGTRLTVV.

The genes are TRBV28 and TRBJ2-1, with a weak D call TRBD2 (5 bases). Germline-derived CDR1 and CDR2 are MDHEN and SYDVKM. V lost 2 bases and J 4 bases, leaving 9 bases between the germline ends. The CDR3 length is 14 residues. CDR3 in DNA: TGTGCCAGCAGTTTAAGCGGTCCGTACAATGAGCAGTTCTTC. Protein sequence: CASSLSGPYNEQFF.

The rearrangement joins TRBV5-6 to TRBJ2-7, with D perhaps TRBD2 (6 bases). Germline CDR1 reads SGHDT; CDR2 reads YYEEEE. CDR3 length equals 15 residues. V was clipped by 0 bases and J by 1 base, with 11 bases between them. CDR3: CASSLAGSLSYEQYF. CDR3 DNA: TGTGCCAGCAGCTTGGCCGGGAGTCTTTCCTACGAGCAGTACTTC.

V is TRBV18 and J is TRBJ2-3; D might be TRBD2 (5 bases). This CDR3 is built from 15 residues. The V gene lost 2 bases and the J gene lost 2 bases, with 11 bases spanning the gap. Germline V CDR1 and CDR2: KGHSH, LQKENI. The CDR3: CASSPESGSTDTQYF. In DNA, the CDR3 is TGTGCCAGCTCACCAGAATCGGGGTCCACAGATACGCAGTATTTT.

The chain is built from TRBV7-2 and TRBJ2-1; 10 bases fit TRBD2. The germline gives CDR1 SGHTA, CDR2 FQGNSA. The CDR3 has 14 amino acids. V shed 3 bases and J 8 bases; nucleotides not matched to a gene: 4. CDR3 nucleotides: TGTGCCAGCAGCTTTAATCTAGCGGGAGATGAGCAGTTCTTC. Translated, it gives CASSFNLAGDEQFF. Full variable domain (missing parts from reference TRBV7-2 and TRBJ2-1): GAGVSQSPSNKVTEKGKDVELRCDPISGHTALYWYRQSLGQGLEFLIYFQGNSAPDKSGLPSDRFSAERTGGSVSTLTIQRTQQEDSAVYLCASSFNLAGDEQFFGPGTRLTVL.